These T cell receptor beta chains were read from a single sample in a study of blood T cell repertoires in COVID-19. The data were produced by immunoSEQ multiplex PCR, yet TCRdb's version contains in-frame clones alone and is incomplete. This sample has around 45,000 clones; approximately 86% occur once, and the top ten carry roughly 15%. The specimen sequenced was peripheral blood. The receptors here all came from a man in his fifties or sixties with active or convalescent COVID-19. CDR3s leave out the opening cysteine and the closing phenylalanine or tryptophan.

TRBV6-6	TRBJ1-1	ASSYSMATEAF
TRBV5-6	TRBJ2-5	ASSHGGRQTLQETQY
TRBV7-3	TRBJ2-3	ASSQNRGPDTQY
TRBV6-6	TRBJ2-1	ASSYLIGQDNEQF
TRBV4-2	TRBJ1-1	ASIKTDRDTEAF
TRBV5-1	TRBJ2-7	ASGVQGPYEQY
TRBV7-2	TRBJ1-6	ASSLNGAAPLH
TRBV12-3/TRBV12-4	TRBJ1-5	ASSSRQDQPQH
TRBV6-5	TRBJ1-3	ASSYGQLSGNTIY
TRBV19	TRBJ2-7	ASSVRQGEYEQY
TRBV6-5	TRBJ1-1	ASSYRELNTEAF
TRBV2	TRBJ2-1	ASSEERGSYNEQF
TRBV12-2	TRBJ1-5	ASRLDWTGYHQPQH
TRBV18	TRBJ2-3	ASSPGLEDTQY
TRBV7-9	TRBJ2-3	ASTTLTPLMGDTQY
TRBV7-2	TRBJ2-1	ASSQTSGASREQF
TRBV5-6	TRBJ1-5	ASQGRNQPQH
TRBV27	TRBJ2-1	ASSLSISNEQF